By share, the clone carrying this TCR beta chain counts as medium-sized. The same CDR3 can be traced to other DNA sequences in this sample. The data were taken from a study of blood T cell repertoires in COVID-19. About the study: The United States, Italy and Spain were the sources of the acute and convalescent COVID-19 samples. T cells, B-cell-depleted T cells, or PBMCs provided the cDNA or gDNA that served as material.

J was trimmed by 4 bases and V by 3 bases; bases with no gene match: 3. Germline V lookup: CDR1 LGHDT, CDR2 YNNKEL (reference sequence). The CDR3 covers 14 residues. Methods used by the authors: The authors estimated nucleated cell counts from reference gene primer amplification. Some clones are missing from TCRdb's copy, which holds only in-frame ones; the method was immunoSEQ multiplex PCR. V and J calls plus clone size are reproduced from that table; the DNA served to infer D and trimming. In the table there are roughly 500,000 clones, more than 85% of which are singletons. Before being deemed recovered, Cohort 3 donors had two negative PCRs, clearance, or symptom resolution.

Sequenced: PBMCs or T cells enriched from blood (not recorded which). This sequence originates from a woman aged 55-70 years who had recovered from COVID-19. The V and J genes are TRBV3-1 (or the pseudogene TRBV3-2) and TRBJ1-1; 9 nucleotides line up with TRBD1. The CDR3: CASSQTGGGTEAFF. CDR3 DNA: TGTGCCAGCAGCCAGACAGGGGGGGGCACTGAAGCTTTCTTT.